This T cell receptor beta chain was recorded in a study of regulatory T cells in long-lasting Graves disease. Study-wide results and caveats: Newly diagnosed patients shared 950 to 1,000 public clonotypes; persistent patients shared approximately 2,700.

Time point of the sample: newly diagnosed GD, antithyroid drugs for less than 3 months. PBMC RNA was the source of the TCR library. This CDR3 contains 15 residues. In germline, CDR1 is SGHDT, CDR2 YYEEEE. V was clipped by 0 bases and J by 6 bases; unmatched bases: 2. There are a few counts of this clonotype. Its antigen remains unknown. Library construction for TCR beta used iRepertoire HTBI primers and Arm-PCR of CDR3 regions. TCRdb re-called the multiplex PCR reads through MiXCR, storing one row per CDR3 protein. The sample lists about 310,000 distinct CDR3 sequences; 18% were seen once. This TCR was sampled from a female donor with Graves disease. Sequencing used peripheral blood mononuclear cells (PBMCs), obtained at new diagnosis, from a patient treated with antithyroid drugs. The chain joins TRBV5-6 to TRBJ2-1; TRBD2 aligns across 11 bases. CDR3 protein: CASSLDSGRGNEQFF. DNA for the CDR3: TGTGCCAGCAGCTTGGATAGCGGGAGGGGCAATGAGCAGTTCTTC.